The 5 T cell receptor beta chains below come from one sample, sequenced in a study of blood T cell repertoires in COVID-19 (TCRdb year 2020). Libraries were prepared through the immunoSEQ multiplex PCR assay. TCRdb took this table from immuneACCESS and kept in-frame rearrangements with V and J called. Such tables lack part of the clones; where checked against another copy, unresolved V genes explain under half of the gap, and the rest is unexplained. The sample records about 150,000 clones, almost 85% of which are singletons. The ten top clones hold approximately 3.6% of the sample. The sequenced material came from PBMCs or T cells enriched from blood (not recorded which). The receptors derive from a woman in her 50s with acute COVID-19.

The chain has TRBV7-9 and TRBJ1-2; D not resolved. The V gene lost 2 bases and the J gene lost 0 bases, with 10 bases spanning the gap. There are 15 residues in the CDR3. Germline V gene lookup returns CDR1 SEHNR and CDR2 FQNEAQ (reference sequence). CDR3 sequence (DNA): TGTGCCAGCAGCTTATGGCCCGATGCTAACTATGGCTACACCTTC. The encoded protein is CASSLWPDANYGYTF. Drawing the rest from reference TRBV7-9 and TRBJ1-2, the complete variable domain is DTGVSQNPRHKITKRGQNVTFRCDPISEHNRLYWYRQTLGQGPEFLTYFQNEAQLEKSRLLSDRFSAERPKGSFSTLEIQRTEQGDSAMYLCASSLWPDANYGYTFGSGTRLTVV.

The CDR3 region is CSAGQGFDTGELFF. Written as DNA, the CDR3 is TGCAGCGCTGGACAGGGGTTCGACACCGGGGAGCTGTTTTTT. The chain recombines TRBV29-1 with TRBJ2-2, with 9 bases matching TRBD1. There are 14 residues in the CDR3. J lost 3 bases, V lost 7 bases, and 6 bases had no gene match. The germline gives CDR1 SQVTM, CDR2 ANQGSEA.

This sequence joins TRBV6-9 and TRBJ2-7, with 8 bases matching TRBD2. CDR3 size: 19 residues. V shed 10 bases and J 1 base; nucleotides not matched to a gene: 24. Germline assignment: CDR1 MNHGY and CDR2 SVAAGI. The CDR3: CATPPRLAITVGGSYEQYF. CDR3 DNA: TGTGCCACGCCCCCTCGACTAGCGATTACCGTAGGAGGGTCCTACGAGCAGTACTTC.

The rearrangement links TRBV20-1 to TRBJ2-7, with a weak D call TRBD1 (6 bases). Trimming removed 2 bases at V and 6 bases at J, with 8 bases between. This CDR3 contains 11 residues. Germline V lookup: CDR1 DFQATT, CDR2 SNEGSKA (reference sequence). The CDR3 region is CSARQGSEQYF. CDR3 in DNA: TGCAGTGCTAGACAGGGGAGCGAGCAGTACTTC.

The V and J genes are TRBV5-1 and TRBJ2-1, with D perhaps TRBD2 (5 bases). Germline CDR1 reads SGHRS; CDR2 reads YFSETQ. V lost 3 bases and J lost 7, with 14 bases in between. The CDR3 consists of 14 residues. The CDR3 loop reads CASSYPREVNEQFF. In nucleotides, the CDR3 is TGCGCCAGCAGCTATCCGAGGGAAGTGAATGAGCAGTTCTTC.